The next 6 T cell receptor beta chains were all read from a single sample in a study of cytomegalovirus exposure and HLA in healthy donors (dated by TCRdb to 2017 to 2019). Library prep was done by the immunoSEQ multiplex PCR assay. Sourced from immuneACCESS, this table was stored by TCRdb with only in-frame sequences that have V and J called. A share of the clones is absent; for the studies checked, an unresolved V gene accounts for under half, and the remainder has no known explanation. The sample profile shows 120,000 or so clones; 95% to 96% of them were found once. The ten most abundant clones make up less than 2% of the sample. The sequenced sample consisted of PBMCs. These receptors originate from a man between 18 and 35 years old in good health and CMV-seronegative.

The V and J genes are TRBV7-8 and TRBJ1-4; 7 bases fit TRBD1. The CDR3 loop spans 14 amino acids. Germline CDR1 SGHVS, CDR2 FQNEAQ. Trimming removed 5 bases from V and 6 bases from J; junction bases left unmatched: 6. The DNA for the CDR3 is TGTGCCAGCAGCCTGACAGGGAGTGATGAAAAACTGTTTTTT. It yields the protein CASSLTGSDEKLFF.

The CDR3 region has the DNA TGCAGCGTTGATGGGGACAGCGGGCTGAGCGGGGAGCTGTTTTTT. Encoded protein: CSVDGDSGLSGELFF. The V call is TRBV29-1, the J call TRBJ2-2; perhaps TRBD1 as D (7 bases). The length of the CDR3 is 15 residues. Germline CDR1 and CDR2: SQVTM and ANQGSEA. Trimming pared 3 bases from V and 7 bases from J, leaving 18 bases between.

The chain combines TRBV28 with TRBJ1-1; D possibly corresponds to TRBD1 (6 bases). V gave up 0 bases and J gave up 5 bases, with 13 bases separating them. Germline V gene lookup returns CDR1 MDHEN and CDR2 SYDVKM. This CDR3 has 15 amino acids. The CDR3: CASSLWVGQSTEAFF. CDR3 bases: TGTGCCAGCAGTTTATGGGTGGGACAAAGTACTGAAGCTTTCTTT.

The genes are TRBV27 and TRBJ2-3, with 7 bases that match TRBD1. J gave up 5 bases and V 6 bases, and 2 bases lay outside the gene matches. Germline CDR1 and CDR2: MNHEY and SMNVEV (reference sequence). The CDR3 covers 12 residues. In nucleotides, the CDR3 is TGTGCCAGCAGCTACAGGGGAGATACGCAGTATTTT. This sequence encodes CASSYRGDTQYF.

The genes are TRBV29-1 and TRBJ2-7; 8 nucleotides match TRBD1. Germline assignment: CDR1 SQVTM and CDR2 ANQGSEA. This CDR3 comprises 13 residues. The junction had 9 bases not matched to a gene; V was cut back by 6 bases and J by 5 bases. The CDR3 region has the DNA TGCAGCGTGACCGCAGGGGGCCTCGACGAGCAGTACTTC. It encodes CSVTAGGLDEQYF.

The rearrangement uses TRBV6-5 and TRBJ2-5; D may be TRBD1 (5 bases). The CDR3 has 14 amino acids. The V gene's germline CDR1 is MNHEY and CDR2 SVGAGI. Trimming pared 0 bases from V and 5 bases from J, leaving 10 bases between. CDR3 DNA: TGTGCCAGCAGTTACTCAGCAGGGTACGAGACCCAGTACTTC. Protein: CASSYSAGYETQYF.